This is a list of T cell receptor beta chains from one sample in a study of CD8+ T cells in alopecia areata. Using immunoSEQ multiplex PCR, the repertoire was profiled, and TCRdb retains in-frame clones only, with some absent. The table has 200,000 or so clones, 55% to 75% seen once. The sequencing used CD4+ T cells sorted from blood, collected at week 24, from a patient treated with tofacitinib. The source of these receptors is a human donor with alopecia areata. Both conserved end residues are part of each CDR3. D genes are given only for firm matches. Size is stated for part of the rows, as once, few or many counts, or as a class when the clone is expanded.

J gene | D gene | V gene | clone size | CDR3 protein | CDR3 DNA
TRBJ2-3 | . | TRBV9 | few | CASSEGPSTDTQYF | TGTGCCAGCAGCGAGGGCCCTAGCACAGATACGCAGTATTTT
TRBJ1-1 | . | TRBV5-1 | . | CASSLLSAASEAFF | TGCGCCAGCAGCTTGCTAAGTGCCGCCTCTGAAGCTTTCTTT
TRBJ1-1 | TRBD1 | TRBV29-1 | few | CSVLTGALTEAFF | TGCAGCGTTCTAACAGGGGCCCTCACTGAAGCTTTCTTT
TRBJ2-5 | . | TRBV5-1 | . | CASSLGVGETQYF | TGCGCCAGCAGCTTGGGGGTTGGGGAGACCCAGTACTTC
TRBJ2-3 | . | TRBV29-1 | . | CSVRPTDTQYF | TGCAGCGTTCGCCCGACAGATACGCAGTATTTT
TRBJ2-3 | TRBD2 | TRBV5-1 | . | CASSLTTSGRSADTQYF | TGCGCCAGCAGCCTTACCACTAGCGGGAGATCGGCAGATACGCAGTATTTT
TRBJ1-2 | . | TRBV29-1 | . | CSVPLNVQSNYGYTF | TGCAGCGTTCCCCTAAACGTACAGTCTAACTATGGCTACACCTTC
TRBJ1-2 | . | TRBV29-1 | . | CSAGTARNYGYTF | TGCAGCGCAGGGACCGCCCGTAACTATGGCTACACCTTC
TRBJ2-1 | . | TRBV9 | . | CASSVGPFGGRGEQFF | TGTGCCAGCAGCGTAGGTCCTTTTGGGGGGCGGGGTGAGCAGTTCTTC
TRBJ1-5 | . | TRBV4-3 | . | CASSQDGGQPQHF | TGCGCCAGCAGCCAAGATGGGGGTCAGCCCCAGCATTTT
TRBJ1-2 | . | TRBV29-1 | . | CSVEGSYSSNYGYTF | TGCAGCGTTGAAGGTTCATACAGCTCAAACTATGGCTACACCTTC
TRBJ1-2 | TRBD1 | TRBV7-2 | few | CASTSDRVHTF | TGTGCCAGCACTTCTGACAGGGTGCACACCTTC
TRBJ1-2 | TRBD1 | TRBV5-4 | . | CASSRDSVHGYTF | TGTGCCAGCAGCCGGGACAGCGTACATGGCTACACCTTC
TRBJ2-1 | TRBD2 | TRBV7-2 | . | CASSSPLAGASYNEQFF | TGTGCCAGCAGCTCTCCCCTAGCGGGGGCCTCCTACAATGAGCAGTTCTTC
TRBJ2-3 | . | TRBV5-1 | . | CASRAGTDTQYF | TGCGCCAGCAGAGCGGGCACAGATACGCAGTATTTT
TRBJ2-5 | . | TRBV9 | . | CASSPQGGLGETQYF | TGTGCCAGCAGCCCCCAAGGGGGACTCGGAGAGACCCAGTACTTC
TRBJ2-1 | . | TRBV5-4 | . | CASSPRGLVEDEQFF | TGTGCCAGCAGCCCACGGGGACTCGTCGAGGATGAGCAGTTCTTC
TRBJ2-3 | TRBD2 | TRBV4-1 | . | CASSHLVDSGGSTDTQYF | TGCGCCAGCAGCCACCTAGTGGATAGCGGGGGGTCCACAGATACGCAGTATTTT
TRBJ2-3 | . | TRBV4-1 | . | CASSHISDTQYF | TGCGCCAGCAGTCACATATCAGATACGCAGTATTTT
TRBJ1-5 | . | TRBV30 | . | CAWSQAPGNQPQHF | TGTGCCTGGAGTCAGGCCCCCGGCAATCAGCCCCAGCATTTT
TRBJ2-3 | TRBD2 | TRBV29-1 | . | CSVVPSGGSTDTQYF | TGCAGCGTTGTCCCCAGCGGGGGTAGCACAGATACGCAGTATTTT
TRBJ1-5 | TRBD1 | TRBV7-9 | . | CASSLGTGGENQPQHF | TGTGCCAGCAGCCTCGGGACAGGTGGGGAGAATCAGCCCCAGCATTTT
TRBJ2-5 | . | TRBV6-6 | . | CASSRRETQYF | TGTGCCAGCAGCCGACGGGAGACCCAGTACTTC
TRBJ2-2 | . | TRBV11-3 | . | CASRGNTGELFF | TGTGCCAGCAGGGGCAACACCGGGGAGCTGTTTTTT
TRBJ2-2 | TRBD2 | TRBV5-1 | . | CASSEARLAGATGELFF | TGCGCCAGCAGCGAAGCGAGACTAGCGGGAGCCACCGGGGAGCTGTTTTTT
TRBJ2-5 | . | TRBV9 | . | CASSVVAETQYF | TGTGCCAGCAGCGTAGTGGCGGAGACCCAGTACTTC
TRBJ2-2 | TRBD2 | TRBV5-1 | few | CASSLSGRADGELFF | TGCGCCAGCAGCCTTAGCGGGAGGGCCGACGGGGAGCTGTTTTTT
TRBJ2-7 | TRBD2 | TRBV7-8 | few | CASSSGTSFITYEQYF | TGTGCCAGCAGCTCAGGGACTAGTTTCATAACCTACGAGCAGTACTTC
TRBJ2-7 | TRBD2 | TRBV27 | . | CASSLAGGLQYF | TGTGCCAGCAGTTTAGCGGGAGGGTTGCAGTACTTC
TRBJ2-5 | . | TRBV20-1 | . | CSARFRETQYF | TGCAGTGCTAGATTCCGAGAGACCCAGTACTTC
TRBJ2-5 | TRBD1 | TRBV28 | . | CASSPTGWETQYF | TGTGCCAGCAGTCCGACAGGGTGGGAGACCCAGTACTTC
TRBJ2-7 | TRBD1 | TRBV29-1 | . | CSVGQGGWNEQYF | TGCAGCGTCGGACAGGGGGGCTGGAACGAGCAGTACTTC
TRBJ1-2 | . | TRBV7-9 | . | CASTTGGHHYGYTF | TGTGCCAGCACCACGGGGGGACACCACTATGGCTACACCTTC
TRBJ2-7 | TRBD1 | TRBV11-1 | . | CASSLGPGGVTYEQYF | TGTGCCAGCAGCTTAGGTCCAGGGGGCGTCACCTACGAGCAGTACTTC
TRBJ1-4 | TRBD1 | TRBV6-5 | . | CASSYAGTGREKLFF | TGTGCCAGCAGTTACGCCGGGACAGGACGTGAAAAACTGTTTTTT
TRBJ2-1 | TRBD2 | TRBV14 | . | CASSLRLAGGLLVSNEQFF | TGTGCCAGCAGCCTTCGACTAGCGGGGGGGCTCCTTGTCTCCAATGAGCAGTTCTTC
TRBJ2-3 | . | TRBV4-1 | . | CASSQDTDTQYF | TGCGCCAGCAGCCAAGACACAGATACGCAGTATTTT
TRBJ2-7 | TRBD1 | TRBV30 | . | CAWSVRSWTGGNSTYEQYF | TGTGCCTGGAGTGTACGATCTTGGACAGGGGGCAATTCGACCTACGAGCAGTACTTC
TRBJ1-1 | . | TRBV27 | . | CASSLGGRVGNTEAFF | TGTGCCAGCAGTTTAGGAGGTAGGGTTGGGAACACTGAAGCTTTCTTT
TRBJ2-7 | TRBD1 | TRBV4-1 | few | CASSQVLTGGYYEQYF | TGCGCCAGCAGCCAAGTCTTGACAGGGGGCTACTACGAGCAGTACTTC
TRBJ2-3 | TRBD1 | TRBV29-1 | . | CSVDSGGADTQYF | TGCAGCGTTGATTCAGGGGGCGCAGATACGCAGTATTTT
TRBJ2-6 | . | TRBV28 | . | CASSGPGAGANVLTF | TGTGCCAGCAGTGGGCCCGGAGCTGGGGCCAACGTCCTGACTTTC
TRBJ1-1 | . | TRBV20-1 | . | CSAKGSERAFF | TGCAGTGCTAAGGGGTCGGAGAGGGCTTTCTTT
TRBJ2-1 | . | TRBV2 | . | CASSGEDEQFF | TGTGCCAGCAGTGGGGAGGATGAGCAGTTCTTC
TRBJ2-1 | TRBD1 | TRBV5-6 | few | CASSRQGTLEQFF | TGTGCCAGCAGCCGACAGGGTACGCTTGAGCAGTTCTTC
TRBJ1-2 | . | TRBV30 | . | CAWSLYAWGGGYTF | TGTGCCTGGAGTTTATACGCGTGGGGCGGTGGCTACACCTTC
TRBJ1-2 | TRBD1 | TRBV28 | . | CASNGDSNYGYTF | TGTGCCAGCAACGGGGACAGCAACTATGGCTACACCTTC
TRBJ1-2 | . | TRBV12-5 | . | CASAPGTTYGYTF | TGTGCTAGTGCCCCCGGGACAACCTATGGCTACACCTTC
TRBJ2-7 | TRBD1 | TRBV28 | once | CASSFSDRAYEQYF | TGTGCCAGCAGTTTTTCGGACAGGGCTTACGAGCAGTACTTC
TRBJ2-2 | . | TRBV5-1 | . | CASSFEGQPGELFF | TGCGCCAGCAGCTTCGAAGGACAACCCGGGGAGCTGTTTTTT
TRBJ1-2 | . | TRBV29-1 | . | CSAQGSPIGGYTF | TGCAGCGCCCAGGGCAGTCCCATTGGTGGCTACACCTTC
TRBJ2-3 | . | TRBV6-5 | few | CASSYTGEMTDTQYF | TGTGCCAGCAGTTACACCGGGGAGATGACAGATACGCAGTATTTT
TRBJ2-5 | TRBD2 | TRBV7-3 | . | CASSLAGTSVGKETQYF | TGTGCCAGCAGCCTTGCCGGGACTAGCGTGGGGAAGGAGACCCAGTACTTC
TRBJ2-3 | TRBD2 | TRBV7-3 | . | CASSSGTSGRFTDTQYF | TGTGCCAGCAGCTCCGGGACTAGCGGGAGGTTCACAGATACGCAGTATTTT
TRBJ1-1 | . | TRBV7-2 | . | CASSLDARKTEAFF | TGTGCCAGCAGCTTAGATGCCCGGAAAACTGAAGCTTTCTTT
TRBJ2-3 | TRBD2 | TRBV7-2 | few | CASSLGKLAGVESDTQYF | TGTGCCAGCAGCTTAGGCAAACTAGCGGGAGTAGAGTCAGATACGCAGTATTTT
TRBJ1-1 | . | TRBV27 | . | CASSYRDQNTEAFF | TGTGCCAGCAGTTACAGGGACCAGAACACTGAAGCTTTCTTT
TRBJ1-1 | . | TRBV7-2 | . | CASSHYREGTEAFF | TGTGCCAGCAGCCACTATAGGGAGGGAACTGAAGCTTTCTTT
TRBJ1-5 | . | TRBV5-1 | few | CASSFDRIQPQHF | TGCGCCAGCAGCTTTGACAGGATCCAGCCCCAGCATTTT